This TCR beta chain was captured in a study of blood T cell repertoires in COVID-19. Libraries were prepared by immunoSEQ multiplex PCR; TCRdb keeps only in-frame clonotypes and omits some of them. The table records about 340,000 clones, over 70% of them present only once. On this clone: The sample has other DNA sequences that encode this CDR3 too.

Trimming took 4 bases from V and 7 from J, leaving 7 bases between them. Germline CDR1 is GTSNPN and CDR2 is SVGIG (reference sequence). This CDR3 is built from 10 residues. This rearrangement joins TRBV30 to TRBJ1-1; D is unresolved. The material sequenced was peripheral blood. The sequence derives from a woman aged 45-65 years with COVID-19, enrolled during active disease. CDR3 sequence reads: CAWNGVEAFF. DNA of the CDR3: TGTGCCTGGAACGGTGTTGAAGCTTTCTTT.